This T cell receptor beta chain was sequenced in a study of chemoradiotherapy in HPV16-positive cancers. General study findings and limits: Candidate HPV-specific clones and E7-related TCR motifs grew in tumor during treatment.

About this clone itself: The antigen is not known.

Profiled with immunoSEQ multiplex PCR; TCRdb holds only in-frame clones, not every one. The sample records about 33,000 clones, around 86% being singletons. V lost 2 bases and J lost 2; bases outside the gene matches: 4. The CDR3 spans 15 residues. CDR1 and CDR2 (germline): KGHSH, LQKENI. The chain uses TRBV18 and TRBJ2-7; TRBD1 agrees at 9 bases. Sequenced here: blood, sampled from a patient who underwent chemoradiotherapy. This sequence was found in a human donor with HPV-associated anogenital cancer. The CDR3 sequence is CASSPRQGGPYEQYF. CDR3 nucleotide sequence: TGTGCCAGCTCACCAAGACAGGGGGGACCCTACGAGCAGTACTTC.